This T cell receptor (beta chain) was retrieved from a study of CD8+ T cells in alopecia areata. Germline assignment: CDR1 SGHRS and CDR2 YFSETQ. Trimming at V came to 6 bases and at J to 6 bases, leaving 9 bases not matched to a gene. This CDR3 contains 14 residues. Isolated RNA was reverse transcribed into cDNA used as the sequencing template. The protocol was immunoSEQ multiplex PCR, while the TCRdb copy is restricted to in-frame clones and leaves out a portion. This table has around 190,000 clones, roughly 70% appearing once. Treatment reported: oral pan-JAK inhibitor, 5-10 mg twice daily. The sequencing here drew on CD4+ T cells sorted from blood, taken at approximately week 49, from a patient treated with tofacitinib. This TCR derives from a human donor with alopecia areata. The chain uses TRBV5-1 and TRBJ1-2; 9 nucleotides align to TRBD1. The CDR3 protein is CASTRDRGMDGYTF. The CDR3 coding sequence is TGCGCCAGCACCAGAGACAGGGGGATGGATGGCTACACCTTC.